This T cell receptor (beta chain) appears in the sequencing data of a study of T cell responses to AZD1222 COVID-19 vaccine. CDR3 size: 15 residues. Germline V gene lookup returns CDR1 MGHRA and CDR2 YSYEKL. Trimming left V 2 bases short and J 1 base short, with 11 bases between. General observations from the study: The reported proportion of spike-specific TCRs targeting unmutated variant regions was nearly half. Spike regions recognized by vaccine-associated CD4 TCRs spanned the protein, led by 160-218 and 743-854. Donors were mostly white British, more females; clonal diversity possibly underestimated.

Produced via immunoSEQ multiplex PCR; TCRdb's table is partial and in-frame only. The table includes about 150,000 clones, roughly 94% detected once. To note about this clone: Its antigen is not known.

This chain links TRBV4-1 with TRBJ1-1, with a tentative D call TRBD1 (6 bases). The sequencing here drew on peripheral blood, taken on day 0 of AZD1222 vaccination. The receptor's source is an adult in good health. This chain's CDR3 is CASSQRAQGNTEAFF. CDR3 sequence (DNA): TGCGCCAGCAGCCAACGCGCACAGGGGAACACTGAAGCTTTCTTT.